Presented here are 29 T cell receptor beta chains from one specimen sequenced in a study of blood T cell repertoires in COVID-19. TCRdb's copy holds only in-frame clones and misses some; the assay was immunoSEQ multiplex PCR. The table has around 220,000 clones, over 80% seen once. Sequenced input: PBMCs or T cells enriched from blood (not recorded which). The source of these receptors is a woman aged 18-29 years who had recovered from COVID-19.

The chain is built from TRBV28 and TRBJ2-7, with 10 bases lining up with TRBD2. The CDR3 spans 15 residues. Losses at the gene ends were 2 bases for V and 1 base for J; bases not matched to a gene: 2. Germline CDR1 and CDR2: MDHEN and SYDVKM. The CDR3 protein is CASSLQREGSYEQYF. The CDR3 nucleotides are TGTGCCAGCAGTTTACAGCGGGAGGGGTCCTACGAGCAGTACTTC.

V usage is TRBV7-2 and J usage is TRBJ1-6; TRBD1 is a possible D gene (5 bases). The V end lost 1 base, the J end lost 8 bases, and 12 bases lay between the germline ends. CDR3 length: 15 amino acids. Germline CDR1 and CDR2: SGHTA and FQGNSA. The CDR3 is CASSLESGADSPLHF. CDR3 bases: TGTGCCAGCAGCTTAGAAAGCGGGGCGGATTCACCCCTCCACTTT. Looking up the rest from reference TRBV7-2 and TRBJ1-6 gives the full variable domain: GAGVSQSPSNKVTEKGKDVELRCDPISGHTALYWYRQSLGQGLEFLIYFQGNSAPDKSGLPSDRFSAERTGGSVSTLTIQRTQQEDSAVYLCASSLESGADSPLHFGNGTRLTVT.

This chain joins TRBV28 and TRBJ1-2; the D is unclear. The germline V gene encodes CDR1 MDHEN and CDR2 SYDVKM. Deletions cut 1 base from V and 5 bases from J, with 11 bases between. CDR3 length: 14 amino acids. The CDR3 loop is CASSLYRGEYGYTF. CDR3 coding DNA: TGTGCCAGCAGTTTATACCGGGGAGAGTATGGCTACACCTTC.

The chain has TRBV7-2 and TRBJ1-6; possibly TRBD1 for D (5 bases). Trimming shortened V by 3 bases and J by 5 bases, and 14 bases separated the two germline ends. This CDR3 is built from 16 residues. Per the germline V gene, CDR1 is SGHTA and CDR2 is FQGNSA. CDR3 residues: CASSLFGGGDNSPLHF. CDR3 nucleotide sequence: TGTGCCAGCAGCTTGTTTGGCGGGGGAGATAATTCACCCCTCCACTTT.

The chain has TRBV5-1 and TRBJ1-2; tentatively, D is TRBD1 (5 bases). This CDR3 has 14 residues. Trimming pared 0 bases from V and 8 bases from J, leaving 14 bases between. The germline gives CDR1 SGHRS, CDR2 YFSETQ. This chain's CDR3 is CASSLVWGTEGYTF. CDR3 bases: TGCGCCAGCAGCTTGGTATGGGGCACGGAGGGCTACACCTTC. Complete variable domain (other parts from reference TRBV5-1 and TRBJ1-2): KAGVTQTPRYLIKTRGQQVTLSCSPISGHRSVSWYQQTPGQGLQFLFEYFSETQRNKGNFPGRFSGRQFSNSRSEMNVSTLELGDSALYLCASSLVWGTEGYTFGSGTRLTVV.

V is TRBV27 and J is TRBJ1-1; D is ambiguous. The CDR3 spans 14 residues. V gave up 5 bases and J gave up 0 bases, with 10 bases separating them. In germline, CDR1 is MNHEY, CDR2 SMNVEV (reference sequence). The CDR3 sequence: CASSLGRLNTEAFF. CDR3 bases: TGTGCCAGCAGTCTGGGCAGGCTGAACACTGAAGCTTTCTTT.

V is TRBV5-1 and J is TRBJ1-4; a weak D match, TRBD1 (6 bases). This CDR3 has 15 residues. CDR1 is SGHRS and CDR2 is YFSETQ in the germline V gene. V dropped 1 base and J dropped 7 bases, with 14 bases sitting between them. CDR3 nucleotides: TGCGCCAGCAGCTTGAGGACAGCCGGGCCTGAAAAACTGTTTTTT. Its protein is CASSLRTAGPEKLFF.

This clone appeared once. The chain recombines TRBV6-1 with TRBJ1-2; TRBD1 might be the D (6 bases). Trimming shortened V by 3 bases and J by 0 bases, and 11 bases separated the two germline ends. From germline, CDR1 is MNHNS and CDR2 SASEGT. This CDR3 has 15 residues. The CDR3 spells CASSESGVPNYGYTF. Written as DNA, the CDR3 is TGTGCCAGCAGTGAGTCAGGGGTTCCTAACTATGGCTACACCTTC.

V gene TRBV5-4 combines with J gene TRBJ2-7, with a tentative D call TRBD1 (5 bases). Germline V gives CDR1 SGHNT, CDR2 YYREEE (reference sequence). The V and J ends lost 3 bases and 2 bases respectively, with 18 bases between them. This CDR3 region has 16 residues. CDR3 amino acids: CASSYAPSGPPYEQYF. CDR3 DNA sequence: TGTGCCAGCAGCTACGCCCCATCAGGGCCCCCCTACGAGCAGTACTTC.

This clone was observed a few times. Other DNA sequences from this sample encode an identical CDR3 as well. The chain employs TRBV19 and TRBJ1-5; TRBD1 might be the D (5 bases). Germline lookup yields CDR1 LNHDA and CDR2 SQIVND (reference sequence). This CDR3 region has 14 residues. V lost 6 bases to trimming and J lost 0 bases, with 9 bases between them. The DNA for the CDR3 is TGTGCCAGTAGAAGACAGAATAGCAATCAGCCCCAGCATTTT. This sequence encodes CASRRQNSNQPQHF.

This clone has a single count. This chain links TRBV29-1 with TRBJ1-1; D is uncertain. The CDR3 spans 13 residues. Germline V gene lookup returns CDR1 SQVTM and CDR2 ANQGSEA. Trimming pared 0 bases from V and 0 bases from J, leaving 5 bases between. The CDR3 sequence: CSVEDSLNTEAFF. The DNA of the CDR3 is TGCAGCGTTGAAGATTCTTTGAACACTGAAGCTTTCTTT.

The chain couples TRBV5-1 to TRBJ2-7; perhaps TRBD1 as D (5 bases). V lost 0 bases and J 2 bases, leaving 9 bases between the germline ends. Per germline, CDR1 SGHRS and CDR2 YFSETQ. The CDR3 has 14 residues. The CDR3, as DNA: TGCGCCAGCAGCTTGGATCAGGGCGCCTACGAGCAGTACTTC. Translated: CASSLDQGAYEQYF. Variable domain in full (rest from reference TRBV5-1 and TRBJ2-7): KAGVTQTPRYLIKTRGQQVTLSCSPISGHRSVSWYQQTPGQGLQFLFEYFSETQRNKGNFPGRFSGRQFSNSRSEMNVSTLELGDSALYLCASSLDQGAYEQYFGPGTRLTVT.

The genes are TRBV5-1 and TRBJ1-5; TRBD1 is a possible D gene (6 bases). The germline CDR1 and CDR2 sequences are SGHRS and YFSETQ. Trimming removed 4 bases at V and 7 bases at J, with 18 bases between. CDR3 size: 15 residues. The CDR3 loop is CASSPQAGERQPQHF. The CDR3 region has the DNA TGCGCCAGCAGCCCGCAGGCAGGGGAACGACAGCCCCAGCATTTT.

The V gene is TRBV28, the J gene TRBJ1-4; D perhaps matches TRBD1 (5 bases). CDR3 length: 16 residues. V lost 5 bases to trimming and J lost 8 bases, with 21 bases between them. Per germline, CDR1 MDHEN and CDR2 SYDVKM. CDR3 protein: CASSGRKGPGQEKLFF. In DNA form, the CDR3 reads TGTGCCAGCAGTGGACGGAAGGGGCCAGGTCAAGAAAAACTGTTTTTT.

The gene calls are TRBV29-1 and TRBJ2-5; D remains ambiguous. Germline CDR1 and CDR2: SQVTM and ANQGSEA. The CDR3 totals 12 residues. Deletions cut 4 bases from V and 5 bases from J, with 11 bases between. As DNA, the CDR3 is TGCAGCGTTGTTGTTAGCCGGGAGACCCAGTACTTC. This gives the protein CSVVVSRETQYF.

The V and J genes are TRBV4-3 and TRBJ1-4; 8 bases match TRBD1. The CDR3 extends over 15 amino acids. Looked up from germline, CDR1 is LGHNA and CDR2 is YSLEER. V dropped 4 bases and J dropped 7; count of bases not matched to a gene: 8. CDR3 protein: CASSLLFGQGEKLFF. The CDR3 DNA reads TGCGCCAGCAGCCTTTTATTTGGACAGGGTGAAAAACTGTTTTTT.

The chain uses TRBV2 and TRBJ1-6; D is perhaps TRBD1 (6 bases). The CDR3 contains 16 residues. Trimming removed 5 bases from V and 7 bases from J, with 18 bases in between. CDR1 is SNHLY and CDR2 is FYNNEI in the germline V gene. CDR3 sequence: CASSKGVQASNSPLHF. As DNA, the CDR3 is TGTGCCAGCAGTAAGGGGGTACAGGCGTCAAATTCACCCCTCCACTTT.

The rearrangement joins TRBV7-9 to TRBJ2-3, with D maybe TRBD2 (6 bases). Germline CDR1 is SEHNR and CDR2 is FQNEAQ (reference sequence). V was clipped by 4 bases and J by 2 bases, with 16 bases between them. The CDR3 covers 16 residues. The CDR3 reads CASSWSTSRFTDTQYF. In DNA form, the CDR3 reads TGTGCCAGCAGCTGGTCTACTAGCCGTTTCACAGATACGCAGTATTTT.

This clone has a handful of counts. The chain carries TRBV18 and TRBJ1-5; 10 bases match TRBD1. The J segment lost 6 bases and the V segment lost 6 bases, leaving 8 bases of the junction unmatched. The length of the CDR3 is 15 residues. Germline V CDR1 and CDR2: KGHSH, LQKENI. The CDR3 bases are TGTGCCAGCTCCCCTGGACAGGGGGGGGGTCAGCCCCAGCATTTT. Translating gives CASSPGQGGGQPQHF.

The chain recombines TRBV7-9 with TRBJ2-5; TRBD2 matches 10 bases. J lost 1 base, V lost 5 bases, and 4 bases had no gene match. The CDR3 extends over 15 amino acids. Germline V gene data show CDR1 as SEHNR and CDR2 as FQNEAQ (reference sequence). As DNA, the CDR3 is TGTGCCAGCAGCGCTCGACTAGCGGGCCAAGAGACCCAGTACTTC. It specifies CASSARLAGQETQYF.

This chain joins TRBV2 and TRBJ1-1; D not certain. V was clipped by 5 bases and J by 8 bases, with 3 bases between them. CDR1 is SNHLY and CDR2 is FYNNEI in the germline V gene. This CDR3 has 9 residues. CDR3 DNA: TGTGCCAGCAGTCGGGAAGCTTTCTTT. Amino acids: CASSREAFF.

The chain is built from TRBV19 and TRBJ2-3, with D uncertain. The CDR3 is 13 residues long. Germline V gene data show CDR1 as LNHDA and CDR2 as SQIVND (reference sequence). V was clipped by 5 bases and J by 0 bases, with 6 bases between them. For the CDR3, the DNA is TGTGCCAGTAGTCAACAGAGCACAGATACGCAGTATTTT. Its translation: CASSQQSTDTQYF.

V usage is TRBV28 and J usage is TRBJ1-2, with 7 positions matching TRBD1. This CDR3 spans 17 amino acids. V dropped 5 bases and J dropped 0; count of bases not matched to a gene: 12. Germline V gives CDR1 MDHEN, CDR2 SYDVKM. The CDR3: CASSPGVGRGANYGYTF. The CDR3 coding sequence is TGTGCCAGCAGTCCGGGAGTGGGCAGGGGGGCTAACTATGGCTACACCTTC.

The chain employs TRBV5-1 and TRBJ1-1; tentative D call: TRBD1 (6 bases). The V and J ends lost 1 base and 4 bases respectively, with 11 bases between them. Germline V CDR1 and CDR2: SGHRS, YFSETQ. The CDR3 is 14 residues long. Here the CDR3 reads CASSLQGSSTEAFF. As DNA, the CDR3 is TGCGCCAGCAGCTTGCAGGGGTCGAGCACTGAAGCTTTCTTT.

This sequence joins TRBV4-3 and TRBJ1-5; 7 bases fit TRBD1. Unmatched junction bases numbered 13, after V lost 1 base and J lost 7 bases. From germline, CDR1 is LGHNA and CDR2 YSLEER. The CDR3 consists of 17 residues. Written as DNA, the CDR3 is TGCGCCAGCAGCCAAGTAAGGGGCAGGGGGTTTGACCAGCCCCAGCATTTT. Translating gives CASSQVRGRGFDQPQHF.

This clone turned up a few times. The V call is TRBV20-1, the J call TRBJ1-5; D not certain. V lost 3 bases and J lost 2, with 5 bases in between. The CDR3 covers 12 residues. Germline V gives CDR1 DFQATT, CDR2 SNEGSKA (reference sequence). CDR3 sequence: CSASRGNQPQHF. The CDR3 DNA follows: TGCAGTGCTAGTCGGGGCAATCAGCCCCAGCATTTT.

CDR3 nucleotides: TGTGCCAGCAGGGTCGGTTCCACTGAAGCTTTCTTT. Translating gives CASRVGSTEAFF. J is TRBJ1-1 and V is TRBV28; D call uncertain. In germline, CDR1 is MDHEN, CDR2 SYDVKM. The CDR3 totals 12 residues. V gave up 6 bases and J gave up 4 bases, with 9 bases separating them.

The V and J genes are TRBV6-2 or TRBV6-3 and TRBJ2-5, with a weak D call TRBD2 (6 bases). The germline V gene encodes CDR1 MNHEY and CDR2 SVGEGT. The CDR3 sequence is 15 residues long. V was shortened by 2 bases and J by 2 bases, with 12 bases between the two germline ends. CDR3 DNA: TGTGCCAGCAGTTACGAATCGGCGGGGCAAGAGACCCAGTACTTC. As protein: CASSYESAGQETQYF.

The chain combines TRBV7-9 with TRBJ2-3; D might be TRBD1 (5 bases). V was pared by 3 bases and J by 4 bases, with 8 bases between. CDR3 length: 13 residues. Germline values: CDR1 SEHNR, CDR2 FQNEAQ (reference sequence). CDR3 region: CASSFRVADTQYF. CDR3 DNA sequence: TGTGCCAGCAGCTTCAGGGTCGCAGATACGCAGTATTTT.